This TCR beta chain is drawn from a study of glioma-infiltrating T cells (dated by TCRdb to the mid-2010s). Looking at the study overall: Sequencing of TCR alpha- and beta-chain repertoires was performed on glioma tissue, on non-neoplastic brain tissue, and on matched peripheral blood mononuclear cells. Each tissue-infiltrating repertoire was compared with the same patient's peripheral blood repertoire to measure divergence between tissue and blood T-cell populations. The paired cohort was made up of three low-grade glioma patients, eight primary glioblastoma patients and three non-glioma patients who contributed non-neoplastic brain tissue. The full study reports these points: VJ-independent divergence between tissue and blood was below expectation in non-neoplastic patients but above expectation in all gliomas, especially low-grade gliomas. The group comparisons were based on small numbers of patients: three non-neoplastic, three low-grade glioma and roughly eight glioblastoma patients. Only a very small number of CDR3 sequences turned up in both tissue and blood, a result put down to high CDR3 diversity combined with limited sampling.

From a lookup of the germline V gene, CDR1 and CDR2 are MGHDK and SYGVNS. Relative to germline, V is 7 bases shorter and J is 5 bases shorter, with 13 bases between their ends. Measured from the cysteine to the phenylalanine, the CDR3 is 13 residues long. Of the read, only the CDR3 DNA is kept; its 39 bases are in frame from base 1. This clonotype showed up many times. Its antigen is unknown. The sample holds no much larger clone one base away, and base qualities are not on file. TCR alpha and beta CDR3 regions were amplified with the iRepertoire nested amplicon-rescue multiplex PCR (arm-PCR) platform from RNA. The input for one-step reverse transcription and amplification was roughly 95-450 ng of either tissue mRNA or PBMC total RNA. After bead purification, a secondary multiplex PCR added Illumina adapters, and libraries were gel-purified between 200 and 400 bp. Libraries carried internal 6-nucleotide barcodes used for demultiplexing. Libraries were sequenced on an Illumina MiSeq with 2x220 or 2x250 nucleotide paired-end reads. Processing in the source paper ran as follows. FLASH 1.2.11 was used to merge paired reads, and BWA-MEM then aligned the reads to the GRCh37 human genome before TRA and TRB reads were extracted. An IMGT-derived reference of cassette sequences and CDR3 motifs, with pseudogenes included, was used for V and J assignment. Reads were translated in three frames, and productive CDR3s were defined by a C…FGXG motif without stop codons. Unique combinations of V-J cassette pair and CDR3 amino acid sequence were defined as clonotypes. Reads were filtered by Hamming distance, thresholded by each sample's sequence error rate in mapped regions. TCRdb reran the public reads through fastp at Q25 and MiXCR, keeping productive beta chains. One record per CDR3 amino acid sequence lists the most common genes and DNA. V and J calls and clone size were set by TCRdb, not the authors. Across this sample there are under 130,000 distinct CDR3 sequences, with around 29% seen only once. Of the sample, around 40% is held by the ten largest clones.

The receptor was isolated from a human donor with low-grade glioma or glioblastoma, undergoing nonglioma brain surgery, or in good health (not recorded which). The sequencing sample was made of glioma tissue, nonneoplastic brain tissue, or PBMCs (not recorded which). The chain uses TRBV25-1 and TRBJ2-3, with a tentative D gene TRBD2 over 6 matching bases. The CDR3 sequence is CASTDGGRDTQYF. The nucleotide sequence reads TGTGCCAGCACCGATGGAGGGAGAGATACGCAGTATTTT.